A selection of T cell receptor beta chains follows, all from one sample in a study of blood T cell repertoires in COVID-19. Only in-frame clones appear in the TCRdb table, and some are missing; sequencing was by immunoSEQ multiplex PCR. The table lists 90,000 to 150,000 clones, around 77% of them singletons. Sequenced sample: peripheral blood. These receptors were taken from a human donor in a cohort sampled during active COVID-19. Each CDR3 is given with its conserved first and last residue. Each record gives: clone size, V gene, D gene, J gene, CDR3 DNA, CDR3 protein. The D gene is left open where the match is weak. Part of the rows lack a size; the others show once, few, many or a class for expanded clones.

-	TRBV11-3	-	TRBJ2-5	TGTGCCAGCAGCCCTCGCCGACAGGAAAAAGAGACCCAGTACTTC	CASSPRRQEKETQYF
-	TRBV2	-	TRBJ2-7	TGTGCCAGCAGTGGACAGGCCGGGCGGATTGTAGGCTACGAGCAGTACTTC	CASSGQAGRIVGYEQYF
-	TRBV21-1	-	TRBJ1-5	TGTGCCAGCAGCAAAGGGGACAGGGGGCTGAAAAGCAATCAGCCCCAGCATTTT	CASSKGDRGLKSNQPQHF
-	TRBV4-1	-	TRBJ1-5	TGCGCCAGCAGCCAAGAGTCCGGGTTTGGCAATCAGCCCCAGCATTTT	CASSQESGFGNQPQHF
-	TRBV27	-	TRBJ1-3	TGTGCCAGCAGTCGGGACATTGGAAACACCATATATTTT	CASSRDIGNTIYF
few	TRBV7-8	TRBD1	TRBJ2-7	TGTGCCAGCAGGCGAACAGGGGGCGTAGATTACGAGCAGTACTTC	CASRRTGGVDYEQYF
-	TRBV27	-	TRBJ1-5	TGTGCCAGCAGGCCGGGACTTAATCAGCCCCAGCATTTT	CASRPGLNQPQHF
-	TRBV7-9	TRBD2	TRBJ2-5	TGTGCCAGCAGCTTACAGCGGGGGCAAGAGACCCAGTACTTC	CASSLQRGQETQYF
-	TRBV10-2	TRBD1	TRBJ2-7	TGCGCCAGCAGTTCGACTACAGGGGGTGAACCTTACGAGCAGTACTTC	CASSSTTGGEPYEQYF
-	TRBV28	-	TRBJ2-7	TGTGCCAGCAGTTTCGGAGGGTTAGGCAGCGCCTACGAGCAGTACTTC	CASSFGGLGSAYEQYF
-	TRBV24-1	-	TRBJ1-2	TGTGCCACCAGCCCGACAGGCGCAAACTATGGCTACACCTTC	CATSPTGANYGYTF
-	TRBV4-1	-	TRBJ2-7	TGCGCCAGCAGCCCAATCCCGATGGGGCTCGAGCAGTACTTC	CASSPIPMGLEQYF
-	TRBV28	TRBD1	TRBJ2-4	TGTGCCTCGGAGACAGGGTCCAAAAACATTCAGTACTTC	CASETGSKNIQYF
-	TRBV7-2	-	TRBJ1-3	TGTGCCTGGACAGCCAGGAACACCATATATTTT	CAWTARNTIYF
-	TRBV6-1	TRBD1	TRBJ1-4	TGTGCCAGCAGTGTGAGGACAGGGGGGGCGGGTAATGAAAAACTGTTTTTT	CASSVRTGGAGNEKLFF
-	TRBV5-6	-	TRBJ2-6	TGTGCCAGCAGCCAAACAGGTTACCCCTCTGGGGCCAACGTCCTGACTTTC	CASSQTGYPSGANVLTF
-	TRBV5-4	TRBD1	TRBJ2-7	TGTGCCAGCAGCTTCGGACAGGGGGCAGGCGAGCAGTACTTC	CASSFGQGAGEQYF
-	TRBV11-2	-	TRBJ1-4	TGTGCCAGCAGCTTAGATCACAGGGCGAAGTACGAAAAACTGTTTTTT	CASSLDHRAKYEKLFF
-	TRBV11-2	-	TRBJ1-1	TGTGCCAGCAGCTTGGCCCCAGGCACCAACACTGAAGCTTTCTTT	CASSLAPGTNTEAFF
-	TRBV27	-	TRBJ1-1	TGTGCCAGCGGTCCGGGACTCTCTCCAATCGCTGAAGCTTTCTTT	CASGPGLSPIAEAFF
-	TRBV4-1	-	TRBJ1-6	TGCGCCAGCAGCCAAGTGGGGAGCGGCAATTCACCCCTCCACTTT	CASSQVGSGNSPLHF
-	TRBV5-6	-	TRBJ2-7	TGTGCCAGCAGCAGAAATAGGGGTACTTTCCACGAGCAGTACTTC	CASSRNRGTFHEQYF
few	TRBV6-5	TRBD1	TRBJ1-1	TGTGCCAGCAGTTACAACAGGGGGCATATGGACACTGAAGCTTTCTTT	CASSYNRGHMDTEAFF
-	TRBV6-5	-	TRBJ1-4	TGTGCCAGCTCGGACTCTGAAAAACTGTTTTTT	CASSDSEKLFF
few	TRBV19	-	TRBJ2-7	TGTGCCAGTAGTCCCCCGCAGTCCTACGAGCAGTACTTC	CASSPPQSYEQYF
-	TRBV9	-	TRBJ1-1	TGTGCCAGCAGCGTAGGGGGGGACACTGAAGCTTTCTTT	CASSVGGDTEAFF
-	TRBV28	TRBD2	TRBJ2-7	TGTGCCAGCAGTTTCGGGGCGGGGGGCTCCTACTACGAGCAGTACTTC	CASSFGAGGSYYEQYF
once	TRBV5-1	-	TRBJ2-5	TGCGCCAGCAGCGCTGGGGGGGAGACCCAGTACTTC	CASSAGGETQYF
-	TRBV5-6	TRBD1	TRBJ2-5	TGTGCCAGCAGACCTCAAGGGGGCTGGGAGACCCAGTACTTC	CASRPQGGWETQYF
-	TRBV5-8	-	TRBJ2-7	TGTGCCAGCAGCTTGGTAGCCTACGAGCAGTACTTC	CASSLVAYEQYF
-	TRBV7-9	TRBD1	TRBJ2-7	TGTGCCAGCAGTAATCGACAGGGGGGTTACGAGCAGTACTTC	CASSNRQGGYEQYF
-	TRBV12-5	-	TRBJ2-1	TGTGCTAGTGGTCTTACAGTAGCGCAGTACAATGAGCAGTTCTTC	CASGLTVAQYNEQFF
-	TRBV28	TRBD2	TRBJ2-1	TGTGCCAGCACCCGGACTAGCGGGTCCTACAATGAGCAGTTCTTC	CASTRTSGSYNEQFF
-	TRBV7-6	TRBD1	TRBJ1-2	TGTGCCAGCAGCTTAGCGCCGGGACAGGGGGTAGTGCACTATGGCTACACCTTC	CASSLAPGQGVVHYGYTF
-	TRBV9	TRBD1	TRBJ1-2	TGTGCCAGCAGCCTTCGACAGGGGAGCCTTTATGGCTACACCTTC	CASSLRQGSLYGYTF
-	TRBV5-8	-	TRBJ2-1	TGTGCCAGCAGTCGAGCCAAGCCCCTTCCCTACAATGAGCAGTTCTTC	CASSRAKPLPYNEQFF
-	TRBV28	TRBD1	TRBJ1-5	TGTGCCAGCAGTTCAACCAGGGGACAGCAGCCCCAGCATTTT	CASSSTRGQQPQHF
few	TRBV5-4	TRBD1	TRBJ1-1	TGTGCCAGCAGGGCAGGGGGCGTCACTGAAGCTTTCTTT	CASRAGGVTEAFF
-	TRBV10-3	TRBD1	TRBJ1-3	TGTGCCACCCGACAGGGTCGTGGAAACACCATATATTTT	CATRQGRGNTIYF
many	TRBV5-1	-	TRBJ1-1	TGCGCCAGCAGCTTGGCCAGTGGAGGGACCACTGAAGCTTTCTTT	CASSLASGGTTEAFF
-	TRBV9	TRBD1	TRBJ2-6	TGTGCCAGCAGCGGACTGGACAGGGGGTCCTCTGGGGCCAACGTCCTGACTTTC	CASSGLDRGSSGANVLTF
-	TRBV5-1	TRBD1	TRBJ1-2	TGCGCCAGCAGAACCGGGACAGGGGGAAAGGACTATGGCTACACCTTC	CASRTGTGGKDYGYTF
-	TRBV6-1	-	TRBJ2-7	TGTGCCAGCAGTGAACCCGGGTACGAGCAGTACTTC	CASSEPGYEQYF